This TCR beta chain was retrieved from a study of T cells in Graves' hyperthyroidism and ophthalmopathy (dated by TCRdb to about 2019). Some background on the complete study: Peripheral blood samples were taken at the time of initial diagnosis, prior to any treatment. TCR Vbeta CDR3 sequencing of some 140 peripheral blood samples (43 ophthalmopathy, 75 hyperthyroidism and some 17 progressor patients) is reported in the paper. For training and testing, the 100 or so patients in the discovery cohort were randomly divided in a 7:3 ratio. Following sampling, methimazole starting at 30 mg daily was given to hyperthyroidism patients, and high-dose intravenous methylprednisolone was given to ophthalmopathy patients. Prospective prediction of ophthalmopathy was tested in an independent validation cohort consisting of roughly 19 hyperthyroidism patients and more than 15 patients who later progressed to ophthalmopathy. A discovery cohort of around 100 patients, approximately 45 with Graves' ophthalmopathy and fewer than 65 with stable Graves' hyperthyroidism, was used to find distinguishing TCR V-J signatures. The study also compared thyroid tissue and blood T-cell repertoires from more than 5 Graves' hyperthyroidism patients.

Amplification of TCR beta CDR3 regions was carried out from RNA transcripts. For the first round of RT-PCR on the TCR CDR3, the HTBI primer set was used together with the Qiagen OneStep RT-PCR kit. A second multiplex PCR round built the libraries, followed by size selection and purification. Libraries were sequenced paired-end with 100 bp reads on an Illumina HiSeq2000. Per the original workflow: SOAPnuke was used to process the raw data, removing reads that contained adapters or uncalled bases, had a mean Phred below 15, or lacked an exact match to the constant primer or identifier. COPE v1.2.5 was used to merge the high-quality paired reads, and each unique nucleotide sequence was defined as a clonotype. Clonotypes were aligned to IMGT TRBV, TRBD and TRBJ reference segments using MiTCR v1.1. The analysis was restricted to V-J combinations with a frequency above 0.0001, which together covered about 99% of the repertoires. A TCS score was defined as the ratio of F50 (clonal expansion) to E x V (chaos), with BLOSUM62-based TCRdist applied between CDR3 peptides within each V-J. Welch's t-statistics and random forest reduced around 550 V-J features to under 15, which were used in a naive Bayes classifier (R e1071). TCRdb reprocessing: public reads trimmed at Q25 with fastp, clones called with MiXCR, in-frame beta chains kept. Each CDR3 protein appears once, grouped with its most common genes and DNA. The V and J calls and clone size come from TCRdb's table, not from the authors' own analysis. The sample table holds approximately 710,000 distinct CDR3 sequences, of which 17% were seen once. The top ten clones comprise 15% to 19% of the sample.

Stable Graves' hyperthyroidism was defined as the absence of progression to ophthalmopathy over 18 months of follow-up. Hyperthyroidism patients were newly diagnosed, had a disease duration of under 2 months, and were aged 18 to 65 years. Exclusion was applied to patients with uncontrolled infections, other autoimmune diseases, pregnancy or lactation. Diagnoses relied on clinical symptoms, serum thyroxine and TRAb, thyroid ultrasound and orbital computed tomography. Ficoll-Paque density gradient centrifugation was used to isolate PBMCs from approximately 11 ml of fresh peripheral blood. Trizol reagent was used to extract total RNA, and RNA quality was then checked on an Agilent 2100 Bioanalyzer. At the junction V is shortened by 0 bases and J by 0 bases, with 6 bases in between. From the cysteine through the phenylalanine, the CDR3 covers 15 amino acids. The DNA shown is the 45-base CDR3, in frame from base 1. Looking up the germline V gene (reference sequence) yields CDR1 LGHDT and CDR2 YNNKEL.

The study at large found these results: In validation, the model predicted progression to ophthalmopathy with 55% to 71% sensitivity and 72% to 75% specificity, a median of around 6.6 months before onset. Most expanded thyroid clonotypes (frequency above 0.001) were also detected in blood, suggesting blood repertoires may reflect thyroid immune responses. A 13 V-J signature model separated ophthalmopathy from stable hyperthyroidism, with nearly 90% sensitivity and about 81% specificity in cross-validation and 80%/75% in testing. Sample size was not statistically predetermined, and blinding of investigators to group allocation was not performed.

This clonotype has only a few counts. Its antigen specificity is not known. Qualities for individual bases were not recorded, and no much larger clone is one base off. Here the chain combines TRBV3-1 and TRBJ1-3, with the D gene not confidently named. The sample comprised blood. This TCR was sampled from a man in his fifties with Graves' hyperthyroidism. CDR3 region: CASSQEGNSGNTIYF. In nucleotide form, the sequence is TGTGCCAGCAGCCAAGAAGGGAACTCTGGAAACACCATATATTTT.